The subject of this entry is one T cell receptor (beta chain). Its matching antigen is unknown. This sample was included in a study of T cells in tumors after PD-1 blockade. Trimming took off 1 base at V and 5 bases at J, with 14 bases between the two ends. Germline CDR1 reads LGHDT; CDR2 reads YNNKEL (reference sequence). This CDR3 is 15 amino acids long. Broader study findings: Peripheral recruitment is suggested, as some novel exhausted tumor clones were in pre-treatment blood.

Data came from immunoSEQ multiplex PCR; TCRdb stores just in-frame clones and leaves some out. This sample has under 40,000 clones, with 73% found just once. Sequenced here: PBMCs, sampled after anti-PD-1 treatment. V is TRBV3-1 (or the pseudogene TRBV3-2) and J is TRBJ1-1; no firm D call. The source is a human donor with basal cell carcinoma. For the CDR3, the DNA is TGTGCCAGCAGCCAAGGAACTTGGACGGGAACTGAAGCTTTCTTT. Translated: CASSQGTWTGTEAFF.